This is a list of T cell receptor beta chains from one sample in a study of T cell changes during pregnancy in multiple sclerosis. Clones were read by immunoSEQ multiplex PCR, and TCRdb kept only the in-frame ones, dropping some. This sample has about 38,000 clones; approximately 93% occur once, and the top ten carry about 8%. Specimen: CD8+ T cells from peripheral blood mononuclear cells, collected in the third trimester of pregnancy. The source is a female donor with multiple sclerosis, enrolled in a pregnancy study. Each CDR3 is given with its conserved first and last residue. The D gene is left open where the match is weak. Clone size appears in some rows only: once, few, many, or a class for an expanded clone.

V,size,D,length,J,CDR3,DNA
TRBV5-4,NA,TRBD1,15,TRBJ1-2,CASSHPGQENYGYTF,TGTGCCAGCAGCCACCCGGGACAGGAGAACTATGGCTACACCTTC
TRBV20-1,NA,TRBD1,10,TRBJ1-2,CSADRGGYTF,TGCAGTGCAGACAGGGGCGGCTACACCTTC
TRBV5-1,NA,NA,13,TRBJ2-1,CASSLSRYNEQFF,TGCGCCAGCAGCTTGTCCCGGTACAATGAGCAGTTCTTC
TRBV6-6,NA,TRBD1,13,TRBJ2-7,CASTHRGAYEQYF,TGTGCCAGCACCCACAGGGGCGCCTACGAGCAGTACTTC
TRBV6-5,NA,TRBD1,16,TRBJ1-2,CASSYSGPGQPYGYTF,TGTGCCAGCAGTTACTCCGGCCCGGGACAGCCCTATGGCTACACCTTC
TRBV7-8,NA,NA,14,TRBJ1-2,CASSPDDSPYGYTF,TGTGCCAGCAGCCCAGACGACAGCCCCTATGGCTACACCTTC
TRBV10-2,NA,NA,12,TRBJ2-7,CASSTSSYEQYF,TGCGCCAGCAGTACATCGTCCTACGAGCAGTACTTC
TRBV9,NA,TRBD1,14,TRBJ1-4,CASSVEQGREKLFF,TGTGCCAGCAGCGTAGAACAGGGGAGGGAAAAACTGTTTTTT
TRBV6-1,NA,TRBD2,17,TRBJ2-3,CASSATGGVTDTDTQYF,TGTGCCAGCAGTGCAACGGGGGGTGTAACGGACACAGATACGCAGTATTTT
TRBV9,NA,NA,16,TRBJ2-5,CASSPPSQGYQETQYF,TGTGCCAGCAGCCCTCCGAGTCAGGGGTACCAAGAGACCCAGTACTTC
TRBV9,NA,TRBD2,15,TRBJ2-1,CASSVAGAGADEQFF,TGTGCCAGCAGCGTAGCGGGAGCGGGGGCGGATGAGCAGTTCTTC
TRBV19,once,NA,13,TRBJ2-7,CASSIDNSDEQYF,TGTGCCAGTAGTATAGACAATTCGGACGAGCAGTACTTC
TRBV2,NA,NA,14,TRBJ2-7,CASSEAGVDYEQYF,TGTGCCAGCAGTGAAGCCGGTGTCGACTACGAGCAGTACTTC
TRBV29-1,once,NA,12,TRBJ2-2,CSVWRDTGELFF,TGCAGCGTGTGGAGGGACACCGGGGAGCTGTTTTTT
TRBV7-9,NA,NA,16,TRBJ1-4,CASSLALQGSNEKLFF,TGTGCCAGCAGCTTAGCTCTACAGGGCTCTAATGAAAAACTGTTTTTT
TRBV27,NA,NA,13,TRBJ2-7,CASSLGQTYEQYF,TGTGCCAGCAGTTTAGGTCAGACATACGAGCAGTACTTC
TRBV29-1,NA,TRBD2,16,TRBJ2-1,CSVIVGLAGAYNEQFF,TGCAGCGTAATCGTAGGACTAGCGGGGGCATACAATGAGCAGTTCTTC
TRBV6-1,once,NA,16,TRBJ2-6,CASSEQGPFVANVLTF,TGTGCCAGCAGTGAACAGGGCCCTTTTGTGGCCAACGTCCTGACTTTC
TRBV2,NA,TRBD2,16,TRBJ2-3,CASSPGLAGVADTQYF,TGTGCCAGCAGCCCGGGACTAGCGGGGGTGGCAGATACGCAGTATTTT